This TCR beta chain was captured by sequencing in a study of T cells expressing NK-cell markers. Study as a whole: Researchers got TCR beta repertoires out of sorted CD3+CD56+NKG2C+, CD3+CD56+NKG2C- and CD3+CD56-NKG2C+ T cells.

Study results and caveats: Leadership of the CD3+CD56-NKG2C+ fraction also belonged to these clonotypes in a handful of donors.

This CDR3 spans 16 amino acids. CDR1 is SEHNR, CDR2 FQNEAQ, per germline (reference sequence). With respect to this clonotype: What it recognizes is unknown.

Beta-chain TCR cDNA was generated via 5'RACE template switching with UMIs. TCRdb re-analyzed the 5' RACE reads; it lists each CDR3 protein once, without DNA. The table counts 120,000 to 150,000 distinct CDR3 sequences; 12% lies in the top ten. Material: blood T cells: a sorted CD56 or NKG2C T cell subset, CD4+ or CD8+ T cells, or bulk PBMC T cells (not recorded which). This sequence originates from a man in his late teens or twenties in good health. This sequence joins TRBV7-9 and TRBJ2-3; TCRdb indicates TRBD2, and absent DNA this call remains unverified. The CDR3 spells CASSLVSSGNTDTQYF.